A single sample gave rise to the 8 T cell receptor beta chains below, sequenced in a study of T cells of healthy individuals. TCRdb processed the 5' RACE reads anew with MiXCR; each CDR3 protein has one entry. Of 60,000 to 75,000 distinct CDR3 sequences in the sample, about a sixth were seen once. The receptor set was obtained from a human donor in good health.

This clonotype was detected ten times or more. V gene TRBV6-1 combines with J gene TRBJ1-1, with D perhaps TRBD1 (6 bases). Trimming cost V 8 bases and J 3 bases, with 16 bases left between them. The CDR3 runs to 14 residues. CDR1 MNHNS and CDR2 SASEGT come from the germline V gene. The DNA of the CDR3 is TGTGCCAGCGTCGACCAGGGGTCGTACACTGAAGCTTTCTTT. This sequence encodes CASVDQGSYTEAFF.

This clonotype was recorded many times. The gene calls are TRBV5-6 and TRBJ2-7, with D tentatively TRBD1 (5 bases). This CDR3 has 14 residues. The germline V gene has CDR1 SGHDT and CDR2 YYEEEE. Trimming cost V 3 bases and J 7 bases, with 17 bases left between them. CDR3 protein: CASSSQGTMGEQYF. DNA of the CDR3: TGTGCCAGCAGCTCTCAGGGCACAATGGGTGAGCAGTACTTC.

This clonotype was counted a few times. Relative to the germline gene, one junction end is altered; a read error may explain this. The CDR3 DNA reads TGTGCCAGCAGTGTAGGGCATGGCGGGGGGGACGAGCAGTACTTC. Amino acids: CASSVGHGGGDEQYF. The chain is built from TRBV9 and TRBJ2-7; 9 nucleotides agree with TRBD2. The CDR3 consists of 15 residues. Germline V gene sequence: CDR1 SGDLS, CDR2 YYNGEE.

This clonotype was picked up many times. The chain carries TRBV20-1 and TRBJ2-1; D is unclear. Germline CDR1 is DFQATT and CDR2 is SNEGSKA (reference sequence). The CDR3 is 10 residues long. V was cut by 4 bases and J by 8 bases, with 6 bases left in between. The DNA of the CDR3 is TGCAGTGCTATAGCCGATGAGCAGTTCTTC. It translates to CSAIADEQFF.

This clonotype was recorded once. This chain connects TRBV30 to TRBJ2-1, with D uncertain. Trimming removed 1 base at V and 2 bases at J, with 12 bases between. The germline gives CDR1 GTSNPN, CDR2 SVGIG (reference sequence). The CDR3 is made up of 15 amino acids. CDR3 coding DNA: TGTGCCTGGAGTGGCTTAGGCGGAGCCTACAATGAGCAGTTCTTC. Amino acid sequence: CAWSGLGGAYNEQFF.

The chain links TRBV27 to TRBJ1-5; D may be TRBD1 (5 bases). The germline CDR1 and CDR2 sequences are MNHEY and SMNVEV (reference sequence). Trimming took off 9 bases at V and 1 base at J, with 10 bases between the two ends. The CDR3 runs to 13 residues. CDR3 sequence (DNA): TGTGCCAGTGGGGGTTACAGCAATCAGCCCCAGCATTTT. This translates into CASGGYSNQPQHF.

This clonotype was detected many times. The chain couples TRBV20-1 to TRBJ1-6, with a possible D match to TRBD1 (5 bases). The length of the CDR3 is 13 residues. Germline V CDR1 and CDR2: DFQATT, SNEGSKA (reference sequence). Trimming cost V 1 base and J 13 bases, with 14 bases left between them. DNA of the CDR3: TGCAGTGCTAGAGCCCCAGGGACGGTGCCCCTCCACTTT. This gives the protein CSARAPGTVPLHF.

The chain links TRBV11-2 to TRBJ2-7; tentative D call: TRBD1 (5 bases). The CDR3 is 14 amino acids. The germline gives CDR1 SGHAT, CDR2 FQNNGV. V was trimmed by 1 base and J by 0 bases, leaving 7 bases between them. The CDR3 spells CASSLGGSSYEQYF. The CDR3 bases are TGTGCCAGCAGCTTAGGGGGCAGCTCCTACGAGCAGTACTTC.